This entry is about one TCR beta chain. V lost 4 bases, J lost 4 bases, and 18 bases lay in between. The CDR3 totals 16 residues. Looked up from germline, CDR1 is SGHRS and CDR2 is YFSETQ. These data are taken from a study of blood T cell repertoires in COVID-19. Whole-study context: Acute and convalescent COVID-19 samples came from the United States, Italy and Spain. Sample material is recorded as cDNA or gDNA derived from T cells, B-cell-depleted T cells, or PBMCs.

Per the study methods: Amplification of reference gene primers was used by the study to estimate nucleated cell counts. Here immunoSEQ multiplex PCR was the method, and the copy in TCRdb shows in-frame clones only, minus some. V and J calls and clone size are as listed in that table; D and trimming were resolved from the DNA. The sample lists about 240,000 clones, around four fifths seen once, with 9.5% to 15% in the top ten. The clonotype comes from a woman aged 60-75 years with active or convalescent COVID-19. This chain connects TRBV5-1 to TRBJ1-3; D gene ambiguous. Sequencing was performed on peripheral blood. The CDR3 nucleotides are TGCGCCAGCAGCGTGGCCCACCTTCAGGCGGGAAACACCATATATTTT. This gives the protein CASSVAHLQAGNTIYF. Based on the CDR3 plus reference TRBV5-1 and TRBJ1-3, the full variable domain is KAGVTQTPRYLIKTRGQQVTLSCSPISGHRSVSWYQQTPGQGLQFLFEYFSETQRNKGNFPGRFSGRQFSNSRSEMNVSTLELGDSALYLCASSVAHLQAGNTIYFGEGSWLTVV.